This T cell receptor beta chain was identified in a study of graft-versus-host responses after intestinal transplantation. The CDR3 covers 12 residues. Deletions cut 5 bases from V and 1 base from J, with 6 bases between. Germline CDR1 and CDR2: MNHEY and SVGAGI. To note about this clone: Its matching antigen is unknown.

Sequencing was performed with immunoSEQ multiplex PCR; in TCRdb, only in-frame clones are kept and a portion is missing. The sample consists of around 76,000 clones, 94% of them appearing once. The J gene is TRBJ2-7, the V gene TRBV6-5, with no clear D. This clonotype was obtained from a human donor who received an intestinal transplant. The input for sequencing was unstimulated CD8+ T cells sorted from spleen or lymph node cells, taken before intestinal transplant. CDR3 protein: CASSATSYEQYF. The CDR3 coding sequence is TGTGCCAGCAGTGCGACGTCCTACGAGCAGTACTTC.